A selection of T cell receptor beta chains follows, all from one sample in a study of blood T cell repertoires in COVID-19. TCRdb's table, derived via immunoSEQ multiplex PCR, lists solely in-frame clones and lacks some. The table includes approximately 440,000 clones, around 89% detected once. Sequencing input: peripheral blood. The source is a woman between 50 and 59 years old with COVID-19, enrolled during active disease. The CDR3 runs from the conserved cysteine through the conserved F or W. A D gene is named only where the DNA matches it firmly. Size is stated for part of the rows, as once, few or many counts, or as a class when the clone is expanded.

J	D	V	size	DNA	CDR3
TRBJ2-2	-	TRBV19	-	TGTGCCAGTAACCCCTCCCCAGGGGCAAAAAACACCGGGGAGCTGTTTTTT	CASNPSPGAKNTGELFF
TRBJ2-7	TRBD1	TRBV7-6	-	TGTGCCAGCAGCTTAGGCCCACCCGCCAGGGGGAATTCCTACGAGCAGTACTTC	CASSLGPPARGNSYEQYF
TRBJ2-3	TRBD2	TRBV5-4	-	TGTGCCAGCAGCCCCGGGACTAGGGACGAGTATTTT	CASSPGTRDEYF
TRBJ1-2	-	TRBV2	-	TGTGCCAGCAGTGCCAATGCAGCGGGAGACTATGGCTACACCTTC	CASSANAAGDYGYTF
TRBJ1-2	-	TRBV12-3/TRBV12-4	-	TGTGCCAGCAGTTTTGGAGATGGCTACACCTTC	CASSFGDGYTF
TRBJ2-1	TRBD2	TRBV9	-	TGTGCCAGCAGCCCAAGTGGCCTTCCCGTAGCGGGAACGGTCAATGAGCAGTTCTTC	CASSPSGLPVAGTVNEQFF
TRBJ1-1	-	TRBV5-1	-	TGCGCCAGCAGCGCACAAAACCCGATGAACACTGAAGCTTTCTTT	CASSAQNPMNTEAFF
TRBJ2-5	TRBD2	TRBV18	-	TGTGCCAGCTCATCCTTGCCGGGGGGGAGAGTGGAGACCCAGTACTTC	CASSSLPGGRVETQYF
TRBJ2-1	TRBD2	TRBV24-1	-	TGTGCCACCAGTGGAAGTCTAGCGGGGGGGCTGGATGAGCAGTTCTTC	CATSGSLAGGLDEQFF
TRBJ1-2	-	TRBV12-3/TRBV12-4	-	TGTGCCAGCAGTTTGGGGGCATATGGCTACACCTTC	CASSLGAYGYTF
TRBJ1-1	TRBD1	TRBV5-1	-	TGCGCCAGCAGCTTTCTGACAGGGGACACTGAAGCTTTCTTT	CASSFLTGDTEAFF
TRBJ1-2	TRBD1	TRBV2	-	TGTGCCCGAAGGGACAGTTCCTATGGCTACACCTTC	CARRDSSYGYTF
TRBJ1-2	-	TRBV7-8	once	TGTGCCAGCAGCTTAGGAGGGCCACGGATATCGGGCTACACCTTC	CASSLGGPRISGYTF
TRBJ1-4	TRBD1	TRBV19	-	TGTGCCAGTAGTATGGTCCAGGGGGCTGAAAAACTGTTTTTT	CASSMVQGAEKLFF
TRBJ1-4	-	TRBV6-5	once	TGTGCCAGCAGTTTTTCCGGACAGCCTAATGAAAAACTGTTTTTT	CASSFSGQPNEKLFF
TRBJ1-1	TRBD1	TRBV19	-	TGTGCCACCGAGACAGGGGAGGGTACCACTGAAGCTTTCTTT	CATETGEGTTEAFF
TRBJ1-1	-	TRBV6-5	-	TGTGCCAGCAAGGGAGGTCTAATGAACACTGAAGCTTTCTTT	CASKGGLMNTEAFF
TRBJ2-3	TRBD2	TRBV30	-	TGTGCCTGGAGTCGGGGACTACGGGGCACAGATACGCAGTATTTT	CAWSRGLRGTDTQYF
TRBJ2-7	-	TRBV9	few	TGTGCCAGCGCTAAAGGGACTTCTTCCTACGAGCAGTACTTC	CASAKGTSSYEQYF
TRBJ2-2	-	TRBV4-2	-	TGTGCCAGCAGCCAAGAGGGGGGTTGGAACACCGGGGAGCTGTTTTTT	CASSQEGGWNTGELFF
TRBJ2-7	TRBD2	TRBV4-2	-	TGTGCCAGCAGCCAGGACCCCTCTAGCGGGGGGGGGTACGAGCAGTACTTC	CASSQDPSSGGGYEQYF
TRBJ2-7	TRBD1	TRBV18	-	TGTGCCAGCTCACTTGGACAGGGGATATCCTACGAGCAGTACTTC	CASSLGQGISYEQYF
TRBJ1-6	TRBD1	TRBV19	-	TGTGCCAGTAGTATGCAAACCGTGGGACAGGTGATTTCACCCCTCCACTTT	CASSMQTVGQVISPLHF
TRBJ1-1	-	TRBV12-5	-	TGTGCTAGTGGTTTGGTACGAGAGGCAGGGGATGTTGAAGCTTTCTTT	CASGLVREAGDVEAFF
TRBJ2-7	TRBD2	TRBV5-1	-	TGCGCCAGCAGCTTCTCAGCGGGGGTGAGCTACGAGCAGTACTTC	CASSFSAGVSYEQYF
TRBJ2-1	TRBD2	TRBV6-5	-	TGTGCCAGCAGTCGACTAGCGGGGGTCTACAATGAGCAGTTCTTC	CASSRLAGVYNEQFF
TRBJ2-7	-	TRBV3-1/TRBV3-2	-	TGTGCCAGCAGCCAAGTAAACGAGCAGTACTTC	CASSQVNEQYF
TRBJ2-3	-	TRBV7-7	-	TGTGCCAGCAGCTCTCAGGGCCCCGGAGATACGCAGTATTTT	CASSSQGPGDTQYF
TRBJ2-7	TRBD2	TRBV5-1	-	TGCGCCAGCACCCTGGGGGACTACTCCTACGAGCAGTACTTC	CASTLGDYSYEQYF
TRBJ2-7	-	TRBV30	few	TGTGCCTGGAGGATGGGCAGCGAGCAGTACTTC	CAWRMGSEQYF
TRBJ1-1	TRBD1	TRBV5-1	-	TGCGCCAGCAGCTCGGGACAGCCAGGGTCTGAAGCTTTCTTT	CASSSGQPGSEAFF
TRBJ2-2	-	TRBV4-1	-	TGCGCCAGCAGCCGCTTAACCCCAGACTTAACCGGGGAGCTGTTTTTT	CASSRLTPDLTGELFF
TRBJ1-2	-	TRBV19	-	TGTGCCAGTGGTAGGGTCAACAGCTATGGCTACACCTTC	CASGRVNSYGYTF
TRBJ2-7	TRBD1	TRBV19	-	TGTGCCAGTAGTACAATACAGGGGCCGTACGAGCAGTACTTC	CASSTIQGPYEQYF
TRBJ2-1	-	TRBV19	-	TGTGCCAGTAGTCGACAGTACAATGAGCAGTTCTTC	CASSRQYNEQFF
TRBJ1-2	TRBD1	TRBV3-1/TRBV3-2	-	TGTGCCAGCAGCCAGCCACAGGGGACGAACTATGGCTACACCTTC	CASSQPQGTNYGYTF
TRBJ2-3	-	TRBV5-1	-	TGCGCCAGCACCCAGACGGGAGTCACAGATACGCAGTATTTT	CASTQTGVTDTQYF
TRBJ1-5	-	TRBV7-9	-	TGTGCCAGCAGCGAAACCGGGACAACTTATCAGCCCCAGCATTTT	CASSETGTTYQPQHF
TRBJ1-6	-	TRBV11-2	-	TGTGCCAGCAGCTTACTGGGCAGGGGAGAGTCACCCCTCCACTTT	CASSLLGRGESPLHF
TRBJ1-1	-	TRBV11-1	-	TGTGCCAGCAGCTTCGAGCCGATGAACACTGAAGCTTTCTTT	CASSFEPMNTEAFF
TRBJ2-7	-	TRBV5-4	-	TGTGCCAGCAGCTTGAGGAGCAGCTCCTACGAGCAGTACTTC	CASSLRSSSYEQYF
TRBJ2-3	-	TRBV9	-	TGTGCCAGCAGCGTAGAGCCCAGGAGCACAGATACGCAGTATTTT	CASSVEPRSTDTQYF
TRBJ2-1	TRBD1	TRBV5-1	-	TGCGCCAGCAGCTTGGTACAGGGGGCGGATGAGCAGTTCTTC	CASSLVQGADEQFF
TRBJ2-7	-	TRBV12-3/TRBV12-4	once	TGTGCCAGCACCCGCGGGGACGAGCAGTACTTC	CASTRGDEQYF
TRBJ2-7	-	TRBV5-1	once	TGCGCCAGCAGCTTGCGGCAGGGCCAAAACTCCTACGAGCAGTACTTC	CASSLRQGQNSYEQYF
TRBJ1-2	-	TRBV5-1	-	TGCGCCAGCAGCTTGAGGGGGACGGCGGACGGCTACACCTTC	CASSLRGTADGYTF
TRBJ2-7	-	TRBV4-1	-	TGCGCCAGCAGCCAACAGGGAGGCCCCTACGAGCAGTACTTC	CASSQQGGPYEQYF